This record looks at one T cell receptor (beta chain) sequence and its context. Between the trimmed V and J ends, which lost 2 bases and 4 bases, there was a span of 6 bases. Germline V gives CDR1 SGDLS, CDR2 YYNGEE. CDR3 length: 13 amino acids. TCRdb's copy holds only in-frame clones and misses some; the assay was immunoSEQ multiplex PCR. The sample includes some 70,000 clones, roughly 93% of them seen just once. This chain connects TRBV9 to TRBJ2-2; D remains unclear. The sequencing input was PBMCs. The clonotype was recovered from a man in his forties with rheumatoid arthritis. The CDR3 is CASSVAFTGELFF. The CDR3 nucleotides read TGTGCCAGCAGCGTGGCATTCACCGGGGAGCTGTTTTTT.